Only a few counts were recorded for the clone carrying this TCR beta chain. Per the germline V gene, CDR1 is LNHDA and CDR2 is SQIVND (reference sequence). This CDR3 has 14 amino acids. The V end lost 5 bases, the J end lost 0 bases, and 5 bases lay between the germline ends. Amplified TCR beta CDR3 regions derived from RNA transcripts. HTBI primers were the set used in a first-round RT-PCR of the TCR CDR3. TCRdb reanalysed the multiplex PCR reads using MiXCR and keeps one entry per CDR3 protein. The sample carries 600,000 to 650,000 distinct CDR3 sequences, around 15% recorded once. The sample is drawn from a study of T cells in Graves' hyperthyroidism and ophthalmopathy. Diagnosis rested on symptoms, serum thyroxine and TRAb, thyroid ultrasound, and orbital computed tomography.

V and J are TRBV19 and TRBJ2-6; D remains ambiguous. The sequence was obtained from a woman aged 25 to 45 with Graves' hyperthyroidism. Sequenced: blood. This CDR3 reads CASSYLSGANVLTF. CDR3 in DNA: TGTGCCAGTAGTTACCTCTCTGGGGCCAACGTCCTGACTTTC.